This TCR beta chain was obtained from a study of PD-L1 blockade in urothelial cancer. About the research overall: Patients with male sex and bladder-origin urothelial cancer accounted for twenty-five of 29 enrolled.

The repertoire was sequenced with immunoSEQ multiplex PCR; TCRdb's copy has only in-frame clones and lacks some. The table includes 24,000 or so clones, around 88% detected once. Per the germline V gene, CDR1 is ENHRY and CDR2 is SYGVKD. The junction had 0 bases not matched to a gene; V was cut back by 2 bases and J by 4 bases. The CDR3 contains 13 residues. The gene calls are TRBV10-3 and TRBJ2-3; 7 nucleotides match TRBD2. The sequence came from a man between 45 and 60 years old with urothelial cancer. The specimen was PBMCs, collected around atezolizumab (anti-PD-L1) treatment. CDR3 residues: CAISETSADTQYF. The CDR3 DNA reads as TGTGCCATCAGTGAGACTAGCGCAGATACGCAGTATTTT.